Each of the 20 T cell receptor beta chains below was sequenced from the same sample in a study of T cells in tuberculosis. Using immunoSEQ multiplex PCR, the repertoire was profiled, and TCRdb retains in-frame clones only, with some absent. Found here are 25,000 to 35,000 clones, around 90% of them singletons; the top ten hold around 6.1%. Sequencing input: PBMCs. Source of these receptors: a donor between 10 and 29 years old with latent tuberculosis or without tuberculosis infection.

The chain recombines TRBV19 with TRBJ1-1, with 7 bases identical to TRBD1. Germline CDR1 and CDR2: LNHDA and SQIVND (reference sequence). The CDR3 is 20 residues long. Unmatched junction bases numbered 26, after V lost 6 bases and J lost 4 bases. The chain's CDR3 is CASRQVQGQGVRGLGTEAFF. DNA for the CDR3: TGTGCCAGTAGACAGGTTCAGGGTCAGGGGGTTCGCGGACTGGGCACTGAAGCTTTCTTT.

The V and J genes are TRBV7-2 and TRBJ2-5, with TRBD2 matching 7 bases. The CDR3 has 15 residues. Germline loops: CDR1 SGHTA, CDR2 FQGNSA. The junction had 10 bases not matched to a gene; V was cut back by 2 bases and J by 7 bases. CDR3 region: CASSLNQRGSGTQYF. The CDR3 nucleotides read TGTGCCAGCAGCTTAAATCAGCGGGGCTCAGGGACCCAGTACTTC. The full variable domain, rest sourced from reference TRBV7-2 and TRBJ2-5, is GAGVSQSPSNKVTEKGKDVELRCDPISGHTALYWYRQSLGQGLEFLIYFQGNSAPDKSGLPSDRFSAERTGGSVSTLTIQRTQQEDSAVYLCASSLNQRGSGTQYFGPGTRLLVL.

The chain couples TRBV10-3 to TRBJ2-2; the match to TRBD1 covers 8 bases. The CDR3 spans 15 residues. With V trimmed by 6 bases and J by 3 bases, 6 bases remained unmatched. CDR1 is ENHRY, CDR2 SYGVKD, per germline. CDR3 in amino acids: CAIRGQGMDTGELFF. In DNA, the CDR3 is TGTGCCATCAGAGGACAGGGAATGGACACCGGGGAGCTGTTTTTT.

The J gene is TRBJ2-3, the V gene TRBV9; TRBD2 matches 12 bases. V gave up 0 bases and J gave up 3 bases; unmatched junction bases: 5. Germline assignment: CDR1 SGDLS and CDR2 YYNGEE. CDR3 length: 17 amino acids. The CDR3 reads CASSVEPSGGATDTQYF. CDR3 coding DNA: TGTGCCAGCAGCGTAGAACCTAGCGGGGGGGCAACAGATACGCAGTATTTT.

There are a few counts of this clone. The J gene is TRBJ2-4, the V gene TRBV14, with 9 bases that match TRBD1. Germline V gene lookup returns CDR1 SGHDN and CDR2 FVKESK. This CDR3 is 16 amino acids long. The V segment lost 8 bases and the J segment 3 bases; nucleotides outside the gene matches: 11. CDR3 loop: CASAATGGAGKNIQYF. In DNA form, the CDR3 reads TGTGCCAGCGCCGCCACAGGGGGCGCGGGCAAAAACATTCAGTACTTC.

The chain combines TRBV6-1 with TRBJ2-7; a possible D gene is TRBD2 (6 bases). The CDR3 covers 13 residues. The V end lost 5 bases, the J end lost 2 bases, and 10 bases lay between the germline ends. The germline CDR1 and CDR2 sequences are MNHNS and SASEGT. The CDR3 is CASSSGGTYEQYF. DNA for the CDR3: TGTGCCAGCAGTTCCGGAGGGACCTACGAGCAGTACTTC.

This rearrangement joins TRBV6-5 to TRBJ1-1; no clear D gene. The CDR3 totals 15 residues. Germline CDR1 and CDR2: MNHEY and SVGAGI. Trimming stripped 9 bases from V and 0 bases from J, with 17 bases between. CDR3 sequence reads: CASATRRSMNTEAFF. Written as DNA, the CDR3 is TGTGCCAGTGCGACTCGCAGAAGCATGAACACTGAAGCTTTCTTT.

The J gene is TRBJ1-1, the V gene TRBV10-2; 10 bases match TRBD1. Germline CDR1 reads WSHSY; CDR2 reads SAAADI. Germline trimming cut 2 bases from V and 10 bases from J; bases unmatched to any gene: 13. The CDR3 covers 16 residues. The CDR3 loop is CASSEIGDRGTWRAFF. The CDR3 DNA reads as TGCGCCAGCAGTGAGATCGGGGACAGGGGTACGTGGAGAGCTTTCTTT.

The CDR3 DNA reads TGTGCCATCAGTGAGTCGAACATCGATGAGCAGTTCTTC. Translation gives CAISESNIDEQFF. The chain is built from TRBV10-3 and TRBJ2-1; D gene uncertain. The V end lost 0 bases, the J end lost 8 bases, and 8 bases lay between the germline ends. From germline, CDR1 is ENHRY and CDR2 SYGVKD. This CDR3 contains 13 residues.

The V and J genes are TRBV11-2 and TRBJ2-1, with D maybe TRBD1 (6 bases). Trimming left V 2 bases short and J 7 bases short, with 15 bases between. The CDR3 sequence is 15 residues long. The V gene's germline CDR1 is SGHAT and CDR2 FQNNGV. The CDR3 sequence: CASSLSWGRGNEQFF. Written as DNA, the CDR3 is TGTGCCAGCAGCTTATCCTGGGGGCGCGGAAATGAGCAGTTCTTC.

The chain uses TRBV29-1 and TRBJ1-3; weak D call: TRBD1 (6 bases). V was shortened by 8 bases and J by 0 bases, with 14 bases between the two germline ends. The germline CDR1 and CDR2 sequences are SQVTM and ANQGSEA. CDR3 length: 14 amino acids. CDR3 residues: CSLPEGGSGNTIYF. CDR3 nucleotide sequence: TGCAGCCTACCCGAAGGGGGCTCTGGAAACACCATATATTTT. Based on the CDR3 plus reference TRBV29-1 and TRBJ1-3, the full variable domain is SAVISQKPSRDICQRGTSLTIQCQVDSQVTMMFWYRQQPGQSLTLIATANQGSEATYESGFVIDKFPISRPNLTFSTLTVSNMSPEDSSIYLCSLPEGGSGNTIYFGEGSWLTVV.

The chain has TRBV18 and TRBJ1-2, with 8 nucleotides matching TRBD1. Germline V lookup: CDR1 KGHSH, CDR2 LQKENI. V shed 3 bases, J shed 5 bases, and the junction held 11 bases outside the gene matches. The CDR3 sequence is 16 residues long. This CDR3 is CASSPSAGGPLYGYTF. The CDR3 coding sequence is TGTGCCAGCTCACCCTCCGCAGGGGGCCCTCTATATGGCTACACCTTC.

This chain connects TRBV18 to TRBJ1-5; no clear D. V lost 2 bases and J 3 bases, leaving 11 bases between the germline ends. Per the germline V gene, CDR1 is KGHSH and CDR2 is LQKENI. The length of the CDR3 is 15 residues. CDR3 sequence: CASSPLGGNNQPQHF. The DNA of the CDR3 is TGTGCCAGCTCACCATTAGGCGGGAACAATCAGCCCCAGCATTTT.

This chain links TRBV10-3 with TRBJ2-1, with 8 bases matching TRBD2. CDR1 is ENHRY, CDR2 SYGVKD, per germline. The V segment lost 3 bases and the J segment 7 bases; nucleotides outside the gene matches: 5. The CDR3 sequence is 14 residues long. CDR3 amino acids: CAISDPAGVNEQFF. CDR3 DNA: TGTGCCATCAGTGACCCAGCGGGGGTAAATGAGCAGTTCTTC.

The V call is TRBV6-5, the J call TRBJ2-2; D perhaps matches TRBD2 (6 bases). V dropped 2 bases and J dropped 5 bases, with 9 bases sitting between them. This CDR3 is built from 14 residues. Germline CDR1 is MNHEY and CDR2 is SVGAGI. CDR3 DNA sequence: TGTGCCAGCAGTTACCAGGGAGGAACCGGGGAGCTGTTTTTT. Its translation is CASSYQGGTGELFF.

The table lists this clone with a few counts. For the CDR3, the DNA is TGTGCCAGCAGTGAGAGGTGGAATTCACCCCTCCACTTT. Protein: CASSERWNSPLHF. V is TRBV2 and J is TRBJ1-6, with D uncertain. V dropped 3 bases and J dropped 7 bases, with 7 bases sitting between them. CDR1 is SNHLY and CDR2 is FYNNEI in the germline V gene. CDR3 size: 13 residues.

This chain links TRBV5-1 with TRBJ1-1; D might be TRBD1 (5 bases). V lost 6 bases, J lost 0 bases, and 12 bases lay in between. Germline loops: CDR1 SGHRS, CDR2 YFSETQ. CDR3 length equals 14 residues. CDR3 sequence (DNA): TGCGCCAGCACCCCGACGGACATGAACACTGAAGCTTTCTTT. Protein sequence: CASTPTDMNTEAFF.

The chain joins TRBV5-6 to TRBJ2-7; weak D call: TRBD1 (5 bases). The CDR3 runs to 13 residues. Trimming removed 1 base from V and 4 bases from J, with 9 bases in between. Germline V lookup: CDR1 SGHDT, CDR2 YYEEEE. CDR3 sequence reads: CASSLQGRYEQYF. CDR3 in DNA: TGTGCCAGCAGCTTGCAGGGTCGATACGAGCAGTACTTC.

The V call is TRBV13, the J call TRBJ2-3; a weak D match, TRBD1 (7 bases). V was trimmed by 5 bases and J by 4 bases, leaving 19 bases between them. The germline V gene encodes CDR1 PRHDT and CDR2 FYEKMQ (reference sequence). The CDR3 loop spans 16 amino acids. CDR3 protein: CASSLTTWRGPDTQYF. Written as DNA, the CDR3 is TGTGCCAGCAGCCTTACGACTTGGAGGGGGCCAGATACGCAGTATTTT.

This clone was counted a few times. J is TRBJ2-2 and V is TRBV19; perhaps TRBD1 as D (6 bases). Germline values: CDR1 LNHDA, CDR2 SQIVND (reference sequence). V was cut by 6 bases and J by 6 bases, with 17 bases left in between. The CDR3 is 15 amino acids. The CDR3 here is CASSLGQKVAGELFF. For the CDR3, the DNA is TGTGCCAGTAGCCTGGGACAAAAGGTGGCCGGGGAGCTGTTTTTT.